These T cell receptor beta chains were read from a single sample in a study of blood T cell repertoires in COVID-19. The repertoire was sequenced with immunoSEQ multiplex PCR; TCRdb's copy has only in-frame clones and lacks some. The repertoire includes 300,000 to 350,000 clones, 87% of them detected once, and roughly 2.1% sits in the top ten. Source material: peripheral blood. The receptors here all came from a man aged 18 to 35 with active or convalescent COVID-19. The CDR3 runs from the conserved cysteine through the conserved F or W. D genes are given only for firm matches. Clone size, where shown, is once, few, many, or a class for clones that have expanded.

-,-,TRBV6-2/TRBV6-3,TRBJ2-1,TGTGCCAGCAGTTACTCGGAGTGGGAGCAGTTCTTC,CASSYSEWEQFF
once,TRBD1,TRBV19,TRBJ2-1,TGTGCCAGTAATCCAACAGGGGGCTCCTACAATGAGCAGTTCTTC,CASNPTGGSYNEQFF
few,TRBD1,TRBV9,TRBJ2-3,TGTGCCAGCAGCGGTAGGACAGGGAGCACAGATACGCAGTATTTT,CASSGRTGSTDTQYF
-,-,TRBV18,TRBJ2-1,TGTGCCAGCTCAATTGTTACCTACAATGAGCAGTTCTTC,CASSIVTYNEQFF
-,TRBD1,TRBV19,TRBJ2-6,TGTGCCAGTAGTCATCCAGGGGGTCGCTCTGGGGCCAACGTCCTGACTTTC,CASSHPGGRSGANVLTF
-,-,TRBV29-1,TRBJ1-1,TGCAGCGTCGGAAGGGTCTTAGGGGGTGAAGCTTTCTTT,CSVGRVLGGEAFF
once,-,TRBV6-5,TRBJ1-1,TGTGCCAGCGAGGAGTGGGTGAACACTGAAGCTTTCTTT,CASEEWVNTEAFF
-,TRBD1,TRBV28,TRBJ1-6,TGTGCCAGCAGGAACCAACAGGGGTATAATTCACCCCTCCACTTT,CASRNQQGYNSPLHF
few,-,TRBV6-1,TRBJ2-1,TGTGCCAGCAGTGAAGCGGGCGACTACAATGAGCAGTTCTTC,CASSEAGDYNEQFF
-,-,TRBV7-9,TRBJ2-5,TGTGCCAGCAGCCTCCAGGGGACCCAGTACTTC,CASSLQGTQYF
-,-,TRBV29-1,TRBJ1-1,TGCAGCGTCTCGAGGATCGTGAACACTGAAGCTTTCTTT,CSVSRIVNTEAFF
-,-,TRBV2,TRBJ1-1,TGTGCCAGCAGACCTCTAGGCCCCACTGAAGCTTTCTTT,CASRPLGPTEAFF
-,TRBD1,TRBV28,TRBJ1-5,TGTGCCAGCAGACCTTCCGGGACAGGGGAAGGCCAGCCCCAGCATTTT,CASRPSGTGEGQPQHF
once,TRBD2,TRBV28,TRBJ2-5,TGTGCCAGCAGTTTACTCCTAGCGGCGGGGTCAGAGACCCAGTACTTC,CASSLLLAAGSETQYF
-,-,TRBV6-5,TRBJ1-2,TGTGCCAGCAGCTTCAGAAAAACTAACTATGGCTACACCTTC,CASSFRKTNYGYTF
-,-,TRBV5-1,TRBJ1-5,TGCGCCAGCAGCTCCTTCGGCAATCAGCCCCAGCATTTT,CASSSFGNQPQHF
-,-,TRBV2,TRBJ1-4,TGTGCCAGCAGCTTAGCTAGAAGTAAAGAAAAACTGTTTTTT,CASSLARSKEKLFF
-,TRBD2,TRBV5-1,TRBJ2-2,TGCGCCAGCAGCTTGGGAATAGAGACTAGCGGGGGGCCAGCCACCGGGGAGCTGTTTTTT,CASSLGIETSGGPATGELFF
-,TRBD1,TRBV6-5,TRBJ1-3,TGTGCCAGCAGATCGGACAGGCTCTCTGGAAACACCATATATTTT,CASRSDRLSGNTIYF
-,TRBD2,TRBV2,TRBJ2-1,TGTGTCCACGGAGATTCGGCGGGAGGGAGATCCTACAATGAGCAGTTCTTC,CVHGDSAGGRSYNEQFF
-,TRBD1,TRBV5-5,TRBJ2-7,TGTGCCAGCACGACAGGGACCCACGAGCAGTACTTC,CASTTGTHEQYF
-,TRBD2,TRBV7-2,TRBJ2-7,TGTGCCAGCAGCTTAGGGGGGACTAGCGGGGTTCCCGAGCAGTACTTC,CASSLGGTSGVPEQYF
few,-,TRBV6-2/TRBV6-3,TRBJ2-2,TGTGCCAGCAGTTACAGTCCGGGACAGAACACCGGGGAGCTGTTTTTT,CASSYSPGQNTGELFF
once,-,TRBV7-9,TRBJ1-3,TGTGCCAGCAGGGCAACTTCTGCAGGCCCTGGAAACACCATATATTTT,CASRATSAGPGNTIYF
-,TRBD1,TRBV7-8,TRBJ1-6,TGTGCCAGCAGCTTTAGACAGGGGGGCGATTCACCCCTCCACTTT,CASSFRQGGDSPLHF
-,TRBD2,TRBV29-1,TRBJ2-3,TGCAGCGTTGAAGGAACTCGGGGGGTGGATACGCAGTATTTT,CSVEGTRGVDTQYF
-,-,TRBV7-8,TRBJ2-1,TGTGCCAGCAGCCCGCAGGCGGTAGGGGTGTCCAATGAGCAGTTCTTC,CASSPQAVGVSNEQFF
-,-,TRBV2,TRBJ2-5,TGTGCCAGCAAAGGTGGCACTGGGCCCCCACAAGAGACCCAGTACTTC,CASKGGTGPPQETQYF
-,TRBD2,TRBV29-1,TRBJ2-2,TGCAGCGTGGCGGGACTAGCGGGGGGAAACACCGGGGAGCTGTTTTTT,CSVAGLAGGNTGELFF
-,TRBD2,TRBV2,TRBJ2-3,TGTGCCAGCAGACACGGACTAGTCTCAACAGATACGCAGTATTTT,CASRHGLVSTDTQYF
-,TRBD1,TRBV7-2,TRBJ2-5,TGTGCCAGCAGCTCGACAGGGTTAGAGACCCAGTACTTC,CASSSTGLETQYF
once,TRBD1,TRBV5-6,TRBJ1-5,TGTGCCAGCAGCACGGGACAGCGCCAACCCCAGCATTTT,CASSTGQRQPQHF
once,-,TRBV27,TRBJ2-1,TGTGCCAGCAGTTTAAAGACAGACTACAATGAGCAGTTCTTC,CASSLKTDYNEQFF
-,-,TRBV12-3/TRBV12-4,TRBJ1-1,TGTGCCACCCGGCACAGCCCCACTGAAGCTTTCTTT,CATRHSPTEAFF
-,-,TRBV3-1/TRBV3-2,TRBJ2-3,TGTGCCAGCAGCCCTCATGGGGGGGCACCGGGACTCCGCACAGATACGCAGTATTTT,CASSPHGGAPGLRTDTQYF
once,TRBD2,TRBV29-1,TRBJ2-7,TGCAGCGTTTCTGGCGGGAGTTACGAGCAGTACTTC,CSVSGGSYEQYF
-,-,TRBV5-1,TRBJ2-7,TGCGCCAGCAGCTTGGACCGGGTCTACGAGCAGTACTTC,CASSLDRVYEQYF
few,-,TRBV6-4,TRBJ2-5,TGTGCCAGCAGTGACCCCAGCGACGACCTTCTAGAGACCCAGTACTTC,CASSDPSDDLLETQYF
once,-,TRBV28,TRBJ2-2,TGTGCCAGCAGTGGTCACTACACAGGAGCCACCGGGGAGCTGTTTTTT,CASSGHYTGATGELFF
-,TRBD1,TRBV10-1,TRBJ2-7,TGCGCCAGCAGTGAGGGACAGGCGTCCTACGAGCAGTACTTC,CASSEGQASYEQYF
-,-,TRBV7-7,TRBJ1-5,TGTGCCAGCAGCTCTGGACAGAGCAATCAGCCCCAGCATTTT,CASSSGQSNQPQHF
-,TRBD1,TRBV5-1,TRBJ2-2,TGCGCCAGCAGCTCCGGGACAGGGGACACCGGGGAGCTGTTTTTT,CASSSGTGDTGELFF
-,-,TRBV5-1,TRBJ1-6,TGCGCCAGCAGCGGGGCAGAGAATTCACCCCTCCACTTT,CASSGAENSPLHF
-,TRBD2,TRBV28,TRBJ2-7,TGTGCCAGCACCGCTAGCGGGAGTCGTTACGAGCAGTACTTC,CASTASGSRYEQYF
-,-,TRBV24-1,TRBJ1-5,TGTGCCACCAGTGATTTTAAGGGGCTAAGGAATCAGCCCCAGCATTTT,CATSDFKGLRNQPQHF
once,-,TRBV10-2,TRBJ1-5,TGCGCCAGCAGTGAGTCTTCAGGGAATCAGCCCCAGCATTTT,CASSESSGNQPQHF
-,-,TRBV10-1,TRBJ2-7,TGCGCCAGCAGTCCACAACAGGGCCCCTCCTACGAGCAGTACTTC,CASSPQQGPSYEQYF
-,-,TRBV19,TRBJ2-2,TGTGCCAGTAGTATAGCACGGGACACCGGGGAGCTGTTTTTT,CASSIARDTGELFF
-,-,TRBV10-3,TRBJ2-7,TGTGCCATCAGTGAGTTGGGCCCCAACTACGAGCAGTACTTC,CAISELGPNYEQYF
few,TRBD1,TRBV20-1,TRBJ1-5,TGCAGTGCTAGTGGGACAGGTGATCAGCCCCAGCATTTT,CSASGTGDQPQHF
once,TRBD1,TRBV19,TRBJ2-7,TGTGCCAGTAGTCCACGGACAGGGGGCTTGTCGGCCTACGAGCAGTACTTC,CASSPRTGGLSAYEQYF
-,TRBD1,TRBV4-1,TRBJ1-2,TGCGCCAGCAGCCATGGACAGGGGGCCTCTGGCTACACCTTC,CASSHGQGASGYTF
-,TRBD1,TRBV7-9,TRBJ2-7,TGTGCCAGCAGCCAGGGACAGTCCTACTCCTACGAGCAGTACTTC,CASSQGQSYSYEQYF